This TCR beta chain stems from a study of T cells in Graves' hyperthyroidism and ophthalmopathy. The diagnostic basis comprised clinical symptoms, serum thyroxine and TRAb, thyroid ultrasound and orbital computed tomography. General observations from the study: Researchers report that a 13 V-J model separated ophthalmopathy from stable hyperthyroidism.

RNA transcripts provided the source from which TCR beta CDR3 regions were amplified. HTBI primers were the set used in a first-round RT-PCR of the TCR CDR3. Each CDR3 protein gets one entry after TCRdb re-called the multiplex PCR reads with MiXCR. This repertoire shows 550,000 to 650,000 distinct CDR3 sequences, around 15% found once; its top ten account for over 11%. This clonotype showed up many times. The antigen remains unidentified. The sequenced sample was blood. The TCR sequence derives from a woman between 40 and 50 years old with Graves' hyperthyroidism.

The CDR3 nucleotides are TGTGCCACCCGGACTAGCGGGAGATACGAGCAGTACTTC. Amino acid sequence: CATRTSGRYEQYF. The V gene is TRBV28, the J gene TRBJ2-7, with 13 positions matching TRBD2. V trimming: 10 bases; J trimming: 4 bases; junction bases outside the gene matches: 4. CDR3 length: 13 amino acids. Per germline, CDR1 MDHEN and CDR2 SYDVKM.